One sample yielded the 23 T cell receptor beta chains listed below, sequenced in a study of blood T cells in healthy people across ages (dated by TCRdb to about 2015). Libraries were prepared through 5' RACE. TCRdb names Illumina HiSeq 2500 as the instrument used. The second PCR ran for about 7 to 11 cycles and used a J-beta primer mix along with a sample-barcoded 5' primer. The public reads were quality trimmed at Q25 with fastp and then assembled into clones with MiXCR by TCRdb, keeping productive beta chains. Each CDR3 protein appears once, grouped with its most common genes and DNA. Present in this sample are about 1,400,000 distinct CDR3 sequences, about 43% of which were seen just once. Jointly, the top ten make up 7% to 9.5% of the sample. Sequencing was carried out using blood. The receptors stem from a woman between 18 and 29 years old in good health.

V usage is TRBV20-1 and J usage is TRBJ2-7; TRBD1 matches at 8 bases. The J segment lost 2 bases and the V segment lost 5 bases, leaving 5 bases of the junction unmatched. The CDR3 runs 13 residues. Germline-derived CDR1 and CDR2 are DFQATT and SNEGSKA (reference sequence). The CDR3 DNA sequence: TGCAGTGCTCCGGAGACAGGGGCCTACGAGCAGTACTTC. Protein product: CSAPETGAYEQYF.

This clonotype appeared a few times. V and J are TRBV20-1 and TRBJ2-3, with 11 bases aligning to TRBD2. Germline CDR1 reads DFQATT; CDR2 reads SNEGSKA (reference sequence). Trimming at V came to 5 bases and at J to 2 bases, leaving 6 bases not matched to a gene. The CDR3 sequence is 15 residues long. CDR3 DNA sequence: TGCAGTGCTTACCGACTAGCGGGGTACACAGATACGCAGTATTTT. Amino acids: CSAYRLAGYTDTQYF.

The chain joins TRBV5-5 to TRBJ2-7; the D call may be TRBD1 or TRBD2 (5 bases each). This CDR3 is 15 amino acids long. Trimming took 2 bases from V and 0 from J, leaving 12 bases between them. Germline CDR1 and CDR2: SGHKS and YYEKEE (reference sequence). The CDR3 DNA is TGTGCCAGCAGCTTCGGGGACGGGACCTCCTACGAGCAGTACTTC. Its protein product is CASSFGDGTSYEQYF.

This clonotype has more than one count but fewer than ten. The chain carries TRBV6-1 and TRBJ2-1; 12 bases are shared with TRBD1. CDR1 and CDR2 (germline): MNHNS, SASEGT. This CDR3 is built from 17 residues. After removal of 6 bases from V and 8 bases from J, the junction contained 14 bases not matched to a gene. For the CDR3, the DNA is TGTGCCAGCAGCCCAGCGTCACCGGGACAGGGGGCCTATGAGCAGTTCTTC. Its translation: CASSPASPGQGAYEQFF.

This clonotype appeared a few times. Here the CDR3 reads CRGWDPYEQYF. The DNA of the CDR3 is TGCAGAGGTTGGGACCCATACGAGCAGTACTTC. The chain joins TRBV20-1 to TRBJ2-7, with D perhaps assigned TRBD1 or TRBD2 (5 bases each). Germline V CDR1 and CDR2: DFQATT, SNEGSKA (reference sequence). CDR3 length: 11 residues.

This sequence joins TRBV11-2 and TRBJ2-1; possibly TRBD1 for D (6 bases). The germline gives CDR1 SGHAT, CDR2 FQNNGV. V dropped 4 bases and J dropped 0 bases, with 19 bases sitting between them. CDR3 length equals 18 residues. CDR3 in DNA: TGTGCCAGCAGCTCTAGAACGAGCAGGGGCCGCTCCTACAATGAGCAGTTCTTC. It specifies CASSSRTSRGRSYNEQFF.

The V and J genes are TRBV7-6 and TRBJ2-5; a weak D match, TRBD1 (5 bases). The CDR3 has 15 amino acids. The germline CDR1 and CDR2 sequences are SGHVS and FNYEAQ. V was pared by 5 bases and J by 6 bases, with 19 bases between. The CDR3 sequence: CASSLTVTQGKTQYF. CDR3 bases: TGTGCCAGCAGCCTAACAGTAACCCAGGGCAAGACCCAGTACTTC.

The sample holds a few counts of this clonotype. The chain combines TRBV30 with TRBJ1-5, with unresolved D. Germline loops: CDR1 GTSNPN, CDR2 SVGIG (reference sequence). Trimming removed 0 bases at V and 3 bases at J, with 9 bases between. The CDR3 covers 14 residues. The CDR3 DNA is TGTGCCTGGAGTGTCGATCCTTCCAATCAGCCCCAGCATTTT. It translates to CAWSVDPSNQPQHF.

The V gene is TRBV6-6, the J gene TRBJ2-7; the D is unclear. The germline CDR1 and CDR2 sequences are MNHNY and SVGAGI (reference sequence). The V end was cut by 7 bases, the J end by 4 bases, with 8 bases between. This CDR3 is built from 11 residues. The CDR3 DNA sequence: TGTGCCAGCATCGAGAAGTACGAGCAGTACTTC. Its protein is CASIEKYEQYF.

The chain recombines TRBV20-1 with TRBJ2-2; 10 bases agree with TRBD2. V trimming: 6 bases; J trimming: 2 bases; junction bases outside the gene matches: 6. The CDR3 has 15 residues. Germline loops: CDR1 DFQATT, CDR2 SNEGSKA (reference sequence). DNA of the CDR3: TGCAGTGCCGAAAGGACTAGCGGTAACACCGGGGAGCTGTTTTTT. Amino acids: CSAERTSGNTGELFF.

The rearrangement links TRBV7-8 to TRBJ2-7; 7 bases map to TRBD1. J was trimmed by 2 bases and V by 5 bases; bases with no gene match: 9. This CDR3 is built from 15 residues. Germline values: CDR1 SGHVS, CDR2 FQNEAQ. The CDR3 region is CASSPNLGTAYEQYF. The CDR3 nucleotides are TGTGCCAGCAGCCCTAATTTAGGGACAGCCTACGAGCAGTACTTC.

This clonotype was observed once. The conserved final phenylalanine or tryptophan is absent from the CDR3, which likely points to a read error. As DNA, the CDR3 is TGTGCCAGCAGCTTAGTAGGGTTGAACACTGAAGCTTTCATT. This codes for CASSLVGLNTEAFI. The chain has TRBV7-2 and TRBJ1-1; unclear D gene. The germline gives CDR1 SGHTA, CDR2 FQGNSA. This CDR3 has 14 residues. The V gene lost 1 base and the J gene lost 0 bases, with 6 bases spanning the gap.

This clonotype came up a few times. This chain links TRBV5-1 with TRBJ2-1; 12 bases line up with TRBD2. The last part of the DNA fits TRBJ2-7 better; the J call may be wrong. CDR1 and CDR2 (germline): SGHRS, YFSETQ. The CDR3 is made up of 15 amino acids. The CDR3, as DNA: TGCGCCAGCAGCTCTAGCGGGGGGGCATACAATGAGCAGTACTTC. It translates to CASSSSGGAYNEQYF.

The chain links TRBV28 to TRBJ1-5; D is unclear. Trimming cost V 1 base and J 1 base, with 11 bases left between them. Germline CDR1 is MDHEN and CDR2 is SYDVKM. The CDR3 sequence is 16 residues long. The CDR3 sequence: CASSLLGGRSNQPQHF. The CDR3 region has the DNA TGTGCCAGCAGTTTATTGGGCGGACGGAGCAATCAGCCCCAGCATTTT.

Here the CDR3 DNA reads TGCAGTGCCCCAGGAAGCTCCACAGTCTCCCTTAACTATGGCTACACCTTC. Its translation is CSAPGSSTVSLNYGYTF. The chain combines TRBV20-1 with TRBJ1-2; D unclear. Germline V gene lookup returns CDR1 DFQATT and CDR2 SNEGSKA (reference sequence). V was cut by 6 bases and J by 1 base, with 24 bases left in between. The CDR3 runs 17 residues.

This sequence joins TRBV7-2 and TRBJ2-7, with TRBD2 matching 11 bases. This CDR3 comprises 17 residues. The germline V gene has CDR1 SGHTA and CDR2 FQGNSA. Unmatched junction bases numbered 10, after V lost 5 bases and J lost 1 base. CDR3 residues: CASSPTSGGEISYEQYF. The CDR3 DNA is TGTGCCAGCAGCCCAACTAGCGGGGGTGAAATTTCCTACGAGCAGTACTTC.

The CDR3 is CAGQEVHGTSSYEQYF. For the CDR3, the DNA is TGCGCCGGCCAAGAGGTCCATGGGACCAGCTCCTACGAGCAGTACTTC. This chain links TRBV4-3 with TRBJ2-7; D is possibly TRBD1 or TRBD2 (5 bases each). CDR3 length: 16 residues. Germline V gene lookup returns CDR1 LGHNA and CDR2 YSLEER. Deletions cut 11 bases from V and 0 bases from J, with 23 bases between.

The chain employs TRBV5-6 and TRBJ2-7; the D is unclear. The CDR3 sequence is 13 residues long. V was cut by 3 bases and J by 1 base, with 8 bases left in between. Germline V lookup: CDR1 SGHDT, CDR2 YYEEEE. CDR3 DNA: TGTGCCAGCAGCTGGGTGTCATCCTACGAGCAGTACTTC. Its translation is CASSWVSSYEQYF.

This chain links TRBV3-1 with TRBJ2-3; D remains unclear. The V and J ends lost 4 bases and 5 bases respectively, with 16 bases between them. Germline-derived CDR1 and CDR2 are LGHDT and YNNKEL (reference sequence). The CDR3 spans 15 residues. CDR3 sequence: CASSPRRPSGDTQYF. As DNA, the CDR3 is TGTGCCAGCAGCCCCCGCAGACCCTCGGGAGATACGCAGTATTTT.

The J gene is TRBJ2-3, the V gene TRBV19; 8 bases agree with TRBD2. V trimming: 5 bases; J trimming: 6 bases; junction bases outside the gene matches: 7. Germline-derived CDR1 and CDR2 are LNHDA and SQIVND (reference sequence). The CDR3 spans 14 residues. The CDR3 loop is CASSPLTSADTQYF. CDR3 nucleotides: TGTGCCAGTAGTCCCCTGACTAGCGCCGATACGCAGTATTTT.

This clonotype was seen more than once but under ten times. V and J are TRBV29-1 and TRBJ2-2, with D unclear. Trimming pared 7 bases from V and 6 bases from J, leaving 12 bases between. The CDR3 runs 12 residues. Germline CDR1 SQVTM, CDR2 ANQGSEA. CDR3 DNA sequence: TGCAGCGCTCGTAGGGATTCCGGGGAGCTGTTTTTT. Protein sequence: CSARRDSGELFF.

This clonotype was seen more than once but under ten times. The V and J genes are TRBV7-9 and TRBJ2-5; 8 nucleotides align to TRBD2. Germline values: CDR1 SEHNR, CDR2 FQNEAQ (reference sequence). The CDR3 consists of 15 residues. V lost 5 bases, J lost 2 bases, and 7 bases stayed unmatched. This chain's CDR3 is CASSLNSGRQETQYF. In DNA form, the CDR3 reads TGTGCCAGCAGCCTTAACAGCGGGAGACAAGAGACCCAGTACTTC.

The gene calls are TRBV2 and TRBJ2-3; 7 bases agree with TRBD2. This CDR3 is built from 19 residues. Germline V gives CDR1 SNHLY, CDR2 FYNNEI. V shed 5 bases and J 2 bases; nucleotides not matched to a gene: 19. DNA for the CDR3: TGTGCCAGCAGTCCCGGTGGGAGGGACCTGTCCCCGAACACAGATACGCAGTATTTT. Translation: CASSPGGRDLSPNTDTQYF.